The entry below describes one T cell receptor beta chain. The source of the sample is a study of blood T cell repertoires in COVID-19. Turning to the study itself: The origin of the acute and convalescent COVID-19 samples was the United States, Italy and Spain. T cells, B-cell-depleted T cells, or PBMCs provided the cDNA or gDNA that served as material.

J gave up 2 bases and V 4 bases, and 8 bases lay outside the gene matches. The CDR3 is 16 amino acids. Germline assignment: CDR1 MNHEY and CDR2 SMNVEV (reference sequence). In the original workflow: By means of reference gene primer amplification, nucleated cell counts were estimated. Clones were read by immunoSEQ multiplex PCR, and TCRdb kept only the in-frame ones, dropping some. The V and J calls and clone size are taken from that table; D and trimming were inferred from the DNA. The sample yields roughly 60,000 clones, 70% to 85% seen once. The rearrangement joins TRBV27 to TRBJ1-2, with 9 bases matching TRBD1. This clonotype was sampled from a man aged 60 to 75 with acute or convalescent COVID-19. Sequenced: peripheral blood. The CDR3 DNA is TGTGCCAGCAGTTCAAATGACAGGGGGAGAAACTATGGCTACACCTTC. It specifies CASSSNDRGRNYGYTF.